This TCR beta chain derives from a study of blood T cell repertoires in COVID-19. Study information: Acute-phase and convalescent COVID-19 samples originated in the United States, Italy and Spain. PBMCs, B-cell-depleted T cells, or T cells provided the cDNA or gDNA that made up the material.

Assay used: immunoSEQ multiplex PCR; TCRdb lists only in-frame clones, some missing. The sample has under 250,000 clones; roughly four fifths are singletons. This clonotype was sampled from a woman in her 70s with acute or convalescent COVID-19. Sequences were obtained from peripheral blood.

CDR3 in DNA: TGTGCCAGCAGCTTAGACCGGGATAACACTGAAGCTTTCTTT. Its translation is CASSLDRDNTEAFF. The rearrangement uses TRBV7-2 and TRBJ1-1; D not certain. The CDR3 totals 14 residues. The germline V gene encodes CDR1 SGHTA and CDR2 FQGNSA. Between the trimmed V and J ends, which lost 1 base and 2 bases, there was a span of 8 bases.